Below, one T cell receptor beta chain is given with its context. Here immunoSEQ multiplex PCR was the method, and the copy in TCRdb shows in-frame clones only, minus some. This sample carries 30,000 to 40,000 clones, 71% of them seen once, and the ten largest clones take 16%. These data come from a study of cytotoxic CD8 clonotypes in ibrutinib-treated CLL. Trimming removed 4 bases from V and 3 bases from J, with 6 bases in between. The CDR3 covers 11 residues. Germline V gene data show CDR1 as DFQATT and CDR2 as SNEGSKA (reference sequence). This chain connects TRBV20-1 to TRBJ1-1; D gene uncertain. The source of this sequence is a human donor with chronic lymphocytic leukemia. Sequencing used PBMCs, obtained at disease progression, from a patient treated with ibrutinib. The CDR3 DNA reads TGCAGTGCTAATGAGGACACTGAAGCTTTCTTT. It translates to CSANEDTEAFF.